Presented here are 17 T cell receptor beta chains from one specimen sequenced in a study of blood T cell repertoires in COVID-19. The table came from immunoSEQ multiplex PCR; TCRdb's copy has only in-frame clones and leaves some out. The sample lists about 120,000 clones, around three quarters occurring once. The sample comprised peripheral blood. The receptors were gathered from a man in his 70s with acute or convalescent COVID-19.

J is TRBJ2-5 and V is TRBV2; 8 nucleotides align to TRBD2. V trimming: 7 bases; J trimming: 5 bases; junction bases outside the gene matches: 3. Germline V gene sequence: CDR1 SNHLY, CDR2 FYNNEI. The CDR3 loop spans 12 amino acids. CDR3 nucleotides: TGTGCCAGCACCAGACTAGCGGAGACCCAGTACTTC. It encodes CASTRLAETQYF.

The J gene is TRBJ2-3, the V gene TRBV12-5, with D tentatively TRBD2 (6 bases). Germline assignment: CDR1 LGHNT and CDR2 FRNRAP. Trimming took 3 bases from V and 5 from J, leaving 12 bases between them. The CDR3 extends over 14 amino acids. The CDR3 here is CASGFDGSVDTQYF. DNA of the CDR3: TGTGCTAGTGGTTTCGACGGGAGCGTAGATACGCAGTATTTT.

The rearrangement joins TRBV5-5 to TRBJ1-1; tentative D call: TRBD1 (6 bases). The CDR3 contains 13 residues. Germline values: CDR1 SGHKS, CDR2 YYEKEE (reference sequence). V gave up 3 bases and J gave up 0 bases, with 6 bases separating them. CDR3: CASSWTVNTEAFF. CDR3 in DNA: TGTGCCAGCAGCTGGACAGTGAACACTGAAGCTTTCTTT.

The chain uses TRBV19 and TRBJ2-3; 7 bases line up with TRBD2. The CDR3 is 16 residues long. Trimming at V came to 5 bases and at J to 3 bases, leaving 11 bases not matched to a gene. The germline V gene encodes CDR1 LNHDA and CDR2 SQIVND (reference sequence). CDR3 DNA sequence: TGTGCCAGTAGTCCCTCCCGAGGACTAGAGACAGATACGCAGTATTTT. Amino acids: CASSPSRGLETDTQYF.

There are a few counts of this clone. This chain joins TRBV4-1 and TRBJ1-5, with D uncertain. Germline V CDR1 and CDR2: MGHRA, YSYEKL. V dropped 1 base and J dropped 7 bases, with 17 bases sitting between them. This CDR3 has 16 residues. The CDR3 loop is CASSQAFPKSGQPQHF. The CDR3 region has the DNA TGCGCCAGCAGCCAAGCTTTCCCCAAATCGGGGCAGCCCCAGCATTTT.

This chain links TRBV29-1 with TRBJ1-2, with 9 bases lining up with TRBD1. After removal of 7 bases from V and 2 bases from J, the junction contained 5 bases not matched to a gene. Germline V gene lookup returns CDR1 SQVTM and CDR2 ANQGSEA. This CDR3 has 13 amino acids. The CDR3 is CSGVGQGNYGYTF. As DNA, the CDR3 is TGCAGCGGAGTCGGACAGGGGAACTATGGCTACACCTTC.

The chain combines TRBV9 with TRBJ2-1; D is perhaps TRBD2 (6 bases). The CDR3 is 15 amino acids. The V end was cut by 0 bases, the J end by 9 bases, with 16 bases between. The germline V gene has CDR1 SGDLS and CDR2 YYNGEE. CDR3: CASSVVRASVGEQFF. Here the CDR3 DNA reads TGTGCCAGCAGCGTAGTACGGGCTAGCGTAGGTGAGCAGTTCTTC.

This chain uses TRBV4-1 with TRBJ2-3; 7 nucleotides line up with TRBD2. Germline V gene data show CDR1 as MGHRA and CDR2 as YSYEKL. The CDR3 has 19 amino acids. Trimming at V came to 0 bases and at J to 5 bases, leaving 17 bases not matched to a gene. The CDR3 DNA is TGCGCCAGCAGCCAAGAGGCTTCCTTTGAGGGAGGGCCGTTAGATACGCAGTATTTT. Translating gives CASSQEASFEGGPLDTQYF.

J is TRBJ1-2 and V is TRBV11-2, with D tentatively TRBD1 (5 bases). Germline V gene sequence: CDR1 SGHAT, CDR2 FQNNGV. The CDR3 length is 15 residues. V was cut by 8 bases and J by 2 bases, with 18 bases left in between. CDR3 nucleotide sequence: TGTGCCAGCGCCCCATTGGCCCGGGGGAACTATGGCTACACCTTC. It is translated as CASAPLARGNYGYTF.

The chain couples TRBV3-1 (or the pseudogene TRBV3-2) to TRBJ2-7, with a tentative D call TRBD2 (5 bases). CDR1 and CDR2 from the germline V gene are LGHDT and YNNKEL (reference sequence). The CDR3 is 17 amino acids. Trimming cost V 0 bases and J 7 bases, with 22 bases left between them. The DNA for the CDR3 is TGTGCCAGCAGCCAAGATTCGGGGTTCAGCGGTCTTGATGAGCAGTACTTC. It is translated as CASSQDSGFSGLDEQYF.

This chain connects TRBV5-1 to TRBJ1-6; no firm D call. V was cut by 3 bases and J by 7 bases, with 11 bases left in between. Germline lookup yields CDR1 SGHRS and CDR2 YFSETQ. The CDR3 spans 14 residues. CDR3 residues: CASSSWTGNSPLHF. The DNA of the CDR3 is TGCGCCAGCAGCTCCTGGACGGGGAATTCACCCCTCCACTTT.

This clone came up once. The CDR3 sequence: CASSIGQRSNTEAFF. The CDR3 bases are TGTGCCAGTAGTATAGGACAGAGATCGAACACTGAAGCTTTCTTT. The J gene is TRBJ1-1, the V gene TRBV19; TRBD1 might be the D (5 bases). From germline, CDR1 is LNHDA and CDR2 SQIVND (reference sequence). This CDR3 has 15 amino acids. V lost 1 base and J 1 base, leaving 10 bases between the germline ends.

This clone was detected once. The chain recombines TRBV18 with TRBJ1-6, with 7 bases lining up with TRBD1. This CDR3 has 16 residues. Losses at the gene ends were 4 bases for V and 7 bases for J; bases not matched to a gene: 10. From germline, CDR1 is KGHSH and CDR2 LQKENI. For the CDR3, the DNA is TGTGCCAGCTCACATGAAGGGGGCAACGAAAATTCACCCCTCCACTTT. Translation: CASSHEGGNENSPLHF.

The sample holds a few counts of this clone. The chain combines TRBV2 with TRBJ1-5; 11 positions match TRBD1. The J segment lost 5 bases and the V segment lost 3 bases, leaving 0 bases of the junction unmatched. The CDR3 extends over 14 amino acids. CDR1 is SNHLY, CDR2 FYNNEI, per germline. The CDR3 sequence is CASSEDRGHQPQHF. The CDR3 DNA sequence: TGTGCCAGCAGTGAGGACAGGGGGCATCAGCCCCAGCATTTT.

Worth noting for this clone: In the same sample, other DNA sequences code for this CDR3. This chain connects TRBV15 to TRBJ1-4, with D unresolved. The V gene lost 0 bases and the J gene lost 0 bases, with 8 bases spanning the gap. Per the germline V gene, CDR1 is LNHNV and CDR2 is YYDKDF (reference sequence). CDR3 length: 16 residues. CDR3 bases: TGTGCCACCAGCAGAGATTTACTCGCAACTAATGAAAAACTGTTTTTT. Its translation is CATSRDLLATNEKLFF. Full variable domain (rest looked up from reference TRBV15 and TRBJ1-4): DAMVIQNPRYQVTQFGKPVTLSCSQTLNHNVMYWYQQKSSQAPKLLFHYYDKDFNNEADTPDNFQSRRPNTSFCFLDIRSPGLGDTAMYLCATSRDLLATNEKLFFGSGTQLSVL.

The chain combines TRBV6-6 with TRBJ1-1; D unresolved. The CDR3 has 10 residues. Trimming stripped 8 bases from V and 5 bases from J, with 6 bases between. Germline CDR1 reads MNHNY; CDR2 reads SVGAGI (reference sequence). This CDR3 reads CASFLTEAFF. The CDR3 DNA reads TGTGCCAGCTTCTTGACTGAAGCTTTCTTT.

The chain couples TRBV9 to TRBJ2-6; D not certain. V dropped 6 bases and J dropped 0 bases, with 7 bases sitting between them. The CDR3 is 14 residues long. Germline loops: CDR1 SGDLS, CDR2 YYNGEE. CDR3 region: CASTSSSGANVLTF. The DNA for the CDR3 is TGTGCCAGCACCTCCTCCTCTGGGGCCAACGTCCTGACTTTC.